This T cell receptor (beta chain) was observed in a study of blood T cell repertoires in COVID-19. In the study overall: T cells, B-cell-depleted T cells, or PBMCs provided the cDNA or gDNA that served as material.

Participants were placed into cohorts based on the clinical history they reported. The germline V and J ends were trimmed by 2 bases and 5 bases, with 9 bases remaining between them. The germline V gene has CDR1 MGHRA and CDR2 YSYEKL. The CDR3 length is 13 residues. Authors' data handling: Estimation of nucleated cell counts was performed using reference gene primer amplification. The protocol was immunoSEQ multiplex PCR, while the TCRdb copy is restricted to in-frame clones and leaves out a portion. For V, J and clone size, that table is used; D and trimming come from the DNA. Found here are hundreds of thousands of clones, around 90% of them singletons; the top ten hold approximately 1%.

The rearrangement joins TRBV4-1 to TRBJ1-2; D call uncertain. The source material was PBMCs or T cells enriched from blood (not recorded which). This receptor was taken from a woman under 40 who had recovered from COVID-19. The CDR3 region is CASSQLSGYGYTF. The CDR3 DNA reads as TGCGCCAGCAGCCAATTATCGGGATATGGCTACACCTTC.